These 28 T cell receptor beta chains originate from one sample sequenced in a study of cytomegalovirus exposure and HLA in healthy donors. The PCR employed 60 Vbeta primers together with 13 Jbeta primers. Only in-frame clones appear in the TCRdb table, and some are missing; sequencing was by immunoSEQ multiplex PCR. The repertoire holds about 130,000 clones, with approximately 10% as singletons. The sample was PBMCs. These receptors were collected from a woman aged 18 to 35 in good health and CMV-seropositive.

The chain links TRBV5-1 to TRBJ2-7; 10 bases align to TRBD1. V trimming: 2 bases; J trimming: 2 bases; junction bases outside the gene matches: 7. This CDR3 is built from 16 residues. The germline CDR1 and CDR2 sequences are SGHRS and YFSETQ. The CDR3 region has the DNA TGCGCCAGCAGCTTAACCGGGACAGGGGCCCCCTACGAGCAGTACTTC. Encoded protein: CASSLTGTGAPYEQYF.

This CDR3 is CAISGTSVQETQYF. In DNA, the CDR3 is TGTGCCATCAGTGGCACTAGCGTACAAGAGACCCAGTACTTC. The chain recombines TRBV10-3 with TRBJ2-5; TRBD2 aligns across 7 bases. Trimming at V came to 4 bases and at J to 2 bases, leaving 4 bases not matched to a gene. This CDR3 has 14 amino acids. Germline values: CDR1 ENHRY, CDR2 SYGVKD.

The chain combines TRBV6-6 with TRBJ1-2, with a possible D match to TRBD1 (5 bases). The CDR3 has 13 amino acids. The germline CDR1 and CDR2 sequences are MNHNY and SVGAGI (reference sequence). Deletions cut 5 bases from V and 6 bases from J, with 13 bases between. CDR3 in amino acids: CASSHGGRDGYTF. CDR3 DNA: TGTGCCAGCAGTCACGGGGGGAGGGATGGCTACACCTTC.

This chain uses TRBV29-1 with TRBJ2-1, with 9 nucleotides matching TRBD2. The J segment lost 4 bases and the V segment lost 7 bases, leaving 14 bases of the junction unmatched. Germline CDR1 and CDR2: SQVTM and ANQGSEA. This CDR3 spans 16 amino acids. CDR3 sequence reads: CSALGLAGTIYNEQFF. CDR3 DNA sequence: TGCAGCGCCCTCGGGCTAGCGGGGACCATATACAATGAGCAGTTCTTC.

This sequence joins TRBV6-1 and TRBJ1-1; possible D gene TRBD1, 6 bases. The CDR3 runs 14 residues. Germline values: CDR1 MNHNS, CDR2 SASEGT. Trimming removed 7 bases from V and 4 bases from J, with 16 bases in between. As DNA, the CDR3 is TGTGCCAGCATCATAGGGGGGGGGCCCACTGAAGCTTTCTTT. Encoded protein: CASIIGGGPTEAFF.

This clone was seen only a few times. The chain combines TRBV18 with TRBJ2-5; D is undetermined. The CDR3 contains 13 residues. V dropped 3 bases and J dropped 2 bases, with 7 bases sitting between them. From germline, CDR1 is KGHSH and CDR2 LQKENI. CDR3 sequence: CASSPQNQETQYF. In nucleotides, the CDR3 is TGTGCCAGCTCACCTCAGAATCAAGAGACCCAGTACTTC.

This clone came up a few times. The J gene is TRBJ2-7, the V gene TRBV11-3; TRBD2 matches at 8 bases. This CDR3 is built from 19 residues. J gave up 2 bases and V 0 bases, and 15 bases lay outside the gene matches. Per the germline V gene, CDR1 is SGHNT and CDR2 is YENEEA. CDR3 loop: CASSLESFRRGRSAYEQYF. The DNA for the CDR3 is TGTGCCAGCAGCTTAGAAAGTTTCCGACGCGGGAGGTCTGCCTACGAGCAGTACTTC. The variable domain in full, with the rest retrieved from reference TRBV11-3 and TRBJ2-7, is EAGVVQSPRYKIIEKKQPVAFWCNPISGHNTLYWYLQNLGQGPELLIRYENEEAVDDSQLPKDRFSAERLKGVDSTLKIQPAELGDSAVYLCASSLESFRRGRSAYEQYFGPGTRLTVT.

This clone has a handful of counts. V and J are TRBV11-2 and TRBJ2-2, with a possible D match to TRBD1 (5 bases). CDR1 SGHAT and CDR2 FQNNGV come from the germline V gene. CDR3 length equals 14 residues. Trimming removed 2 bases from V and 3 bases from J, with 7 bases in between. The CDR3 DNA reads TGTGCCAGCAGCTTACAGGGCTACACCGGGGAGCTGTTTTTT. It encodes CASSLQGYTGELFF.

The CDR3 sequence is CASSRPPSGTHEQYF. CDR3 sequence (DNA): TGTGCCAGCAGCCGTCCTCCAAGCGGGACCCACGAGCAGTACTTC. This sequence joins TRBV7-3 and TRBJ2-7; 7 bases align to TRBD2. Trimming at V came to 5 bases and at J to 5 bases, leaving 12 bases not matched to a gene. Per germline, CDR1 SGHTA and CDR2 FQGTGA. The length of the CDR3 is 15 residues.

In its sample, this clone was seen a few times. The V and J genes are TRBV4-1 and TRBJ1-1, with TRBD1 matching 7 bases. The J segment lost 1 base and the V segment lost 1 base, leaving 6 bases of the junction unmatched. Per germline, CDR1 MGHRA and CDR2 YSYEKL. The CDR3 loop spans 16 amino acids. CDR3 in amino acids: CASSQGQGRGNTEAFF. The CDR3 coding sequence is TGCGCCAGCAGCCAAGGACAGGGAAGGGGGAACACTGAAGCTTTCTTT.

The chain uses TRBV5-6 and TRBJ1-2, with 8 bases aligning to TRBD1. The junction had 4 bases not matched to a gene; V was cut back by 0 bases and J by 6 bases. CDR1 SGHDT and CDR2 YYEEEE come from the germline V gene. The CDR3 covers 14 residues. This CDR3 reads CASSLGQGRDGYTF. CDR3 nucleotides: TGTGCCAGCAGCTTGGGACAGGGGAGGGATGGCTACACCTTC.

This chain uses TRBV18 with TRBJ1-2; D is undetermined. Trimming left V 3 bases short and J 6 bases short, with 14 bases between. This CDR3 has 14 amino acids. CDR1 KGHSH and CDR2 LQKENI come from the germline V gene. CDR3 DNA sequence: TGTGCCAGCTCACCGGGGTTAGCGGTGGATGGCTACACCTTC. This translates into CASSPGLAVDGYTF.

The gene calls are TRBV4-2 and TRBJ2-1, with D unclear. The germline CDR1 and CDR2 sequences are LGHNA and YNFKEQ. This CDR3 has 13 amino acids. Trimming stripped 0 bases from V and 4 bases from J, with 4 bases between. The CDR3 DNA reads TGTGCCAGCAGCCAAGAAGCGTACAATGAGCAGTTCTTC. Translated, it gives CASSQEAYNEQFF.

The chain is built from TRBV5-5 and TRBJ1-1; possibly TRBD1 for D (6 bases). Trimming cost V 3 bases and J 0 bases, with 12 bases left between them. This CDR3 comprises 15 residues. CDR1 is SGHKS, CDR2 YYEKEE, per germline (reference sequence). CDR3 loop: CASSYLGTLNTEAFF. The CDR3 DNA is TGTGCCAGCAGCTATCTCGGGACACTGAACACTGAAGCTTTCTTT.

This clone came up a few times. The rearrangement links TRBV10-3 to TRBJ2-2; 7 bases line up with TRBD1. The V segment lost 10 bases and the J segment 1 base; nucleotides outside the gene matches: 3. The CDR3 runs to 13 residues. Germline V gives CDR1 ENHRY, CDR2 SYGVKD. CDR3 sequence: CASGQVNTGELFF. CDR3 DNA: TGTGCCAGCGGACAGGTGAACACCGGGGAGCTGTTTTTT.

The chain employs TRBV5-4 and TRBJ2-7, with TRBD2 identical over 11 bases. Germline V gene sequence: CDR1 SGHNT, CDR2 YYREEE (reference sequence). V lost 5 bases to trimming and J lost 3 bases; unmatched junction nucleotides: 10. The CDR3 covers 16 residues. This CDR3 is CASSPTGTSGYYEQYF. The CDR3, as DNA: TGTGCCAGCAGTCCAACCGGGACTAGCGGTTACTACGAGCAGTACTTC.

This clone was detected ten times or more. The genes are TRBV9 and TRBJ1-2; TRBD1 might be the D (5 bases). The CDR3 is 14 residues long. V lost 0 bases and J 12 bases, leaving 18 bases between the germline ends. Germline V gives CDR1 SGDLS, CDR2 YYNGEE. The CDR3 DNA follows: TGTGCCAGCAGCGTAGCTTATCGGGGTGGGGGGGACACCTTC. It is translated as CASSVAYRGGGDTF.

This clone appeared a few times. The chain carries TRBV2 and TRBJ1-5; D gene ambiguous. V was clipped by 0 bases and J by 4 bases, with 7 bases between them. Germline CDR1 SNHLY, CDR2 FYNNEI. The CDR3 totals 14 residues. This chain's CDR3 is CASSEAWQNQPQHF. CDR3 sequence (DNA): TGTGCCAGCAGTGAAGCTTGGCAGAATCAGCCCCAGCATTTT.

The chain joins TRBV18 to TRBJ2-5; a weak D match, TRBD1 (6 bases). The germline V and J ends were trimmed by 4 bases and 1 base, with 10 bases remaining between them. This CDR3 is built from 14 residues. Germline CDR1 and CDR2: KGHSH and LQKENI. Here the CDR3 reads CASSQMGAQETQYF. The CDR3 DNA is TGTGCCAGCTCACAAATGGGGGCCCAAGAGACCCAGTACTTC.

The V call is TRBV14, the J call TRBJ2-1, with 10 bases matching TRBD2. With V trimmed by 1 base and J by 9 bases, 9 bases remained unmatched. The germline V gene encodes CDR1 SGHDN and CDR2 FVKESK. The length of the CDR3 is 16 residues. CDR3 protein: CASSQGRSGRVSEQFF. CDR3 DNA: TGTGCCAGCAGCCAAGGTAGAAGCGGGAGGGTTAGTGAGCAGTTCTTC.

This chain joins TRBV6-5 and TRBJ2-1; TRBD2 agrees at 11 bases. J lost 9 bases, V lost 7 bases, and 11 bases had no gene match. There are 15 residues in the CDR3. CDR1 MNHEY and CDR2 SVGAGI come from the germline V gene. The CDR3 sequence: CASTLLAGVTGEQFF. Here the CDR3 DNA reads TGTGCCAGCACCCTACTAGCGGGAGTTACGGGTGAGCAGTTCTTC.

V gene TRBV11-2 combines with J gene TRBJ2-7; maybe TRBD2 (5 bases). CDR3 length: 14 residues. V was clipped by 4 bases and J by 0 bases, with 10 bases between them. In germline, CDR1 is SGHAT, CDR2 FQNNGV. The CDR3 region has the DNA TGTGCCAGCAGCTACGATACTAGCTCCTACGAGCAGTACTTC. Its protein is CASSYDTSSYEQYF.

This clone has a handful of counts. The chain couples TRBV5-1 to TRBJ1-5, with 9 nucleotides matching TRBD1. Trimming at V came to 0 bases and at J to 8 bases, leaving 6 bases not matched to a gene. Germline lookup yields CDR1 SGHRS and CDR2 YFSETQ. The CDR3 covers 15 residues. The CDR3 region is CASSLAGQGNEPQHF. CDR3 coding DNA: TGCGCCAGCAGCTTGGCCGGACAGGGGAATGAGCCCCAGCATTTT.

This clone occurred a few times. The chain links TRBV10-3 to TRBJ1-5; weak D call: TRBD1 (5 bases). Germline V gene lookup returns CDR1 ENHRY and CDR2 SYGVKD. V lost 0 bases to trimming and J lost 5 bases, with 14 bases between them. The CDR3 has 16 amino acids. Written as DNA, the CDR3 is TGTGCCATCAGTGAGTCGATAGGCAGGGTCGATCAGCCCCAGCATTTT. It yields the protein CAISESIGRVDQPQHF.

This clone appeared a few times. The genes are TRBV4-1 and TRBJ1-2, with 8 bases aligning to TRBD1. The V gene's germline CDR1 is MGHRA and CDR2 YSYEKL. V trimming: 3 bases; J trimming: 8 bases; junction bases outside the gene matches: 17. The CDR3 sequence is 17 residues long. The CDR3 nucleotides read TGCGCCAGCAGCCACCCGATTCCGGGACAGGTCTTAGGGGGCTACACCTTC. It is translated as CASSHPIPGQVLGGYTF.

The V and J genes are TRBV10-3 and TRBJ2-6; 9 bases align to TRBD1. This CDR3 spans 17 amino acids. The germline CDR1 and CDR2 sequences are ENHRY and SYGVKD. Unmatched junction bases numbered 6, after V lost 2 bases and J lost 4 bases. This chain's CDR3 is CAISETGTGSGANVLTF. CDR3 DNA: TGTGCCATCAGTGAGACCGGGACAGGGTCCGGGGCCAACGTCCTGACTTTC.

There are a few counts of this clone. The V call is TRBV5-4, the J call TRBJ2-1, with 16 bases identical to TRBD2. Germline V gene data show CDR1 as SGHNT and CDR2 as YYREEE (reference sequence). The trim removed 4 bases at V and 7 bases at J, leaving 5 bases unmatched. The CDR3 covers 16 residues. The CDR3 DNA reads as TGTGCCAGCAGCACGGGACTAGCGGGAGGGTCGAATGAGCAGTTCTTC. This translates into CASSTGLAGGSNEQFF.

This chain joins TRBV11-3 and TRBJ2-1; 13 nucleotides agree with TRBD2. Unmatched junction bases numbered 8, after V lost 5 bases and J lost 10 bases. The CDR3 totals 15 residues. Germline V lookup: CDR1 SGHNT, CDR2 YENEEA. The CDR3 bases are TGTGCCAGCAGCACGGGACTAGCGGGATCACCAGAGCAGTTCTTC. Translation: CASSTGLAGSPEQFF.